These T cell receptor beta chains were read from a single sample in a study of technical replicates of blood from a few donors. TCRdb's table, derived via immunoSEQ multiplex PCR, lists solely in-frame clones and lacks some. The sample consists of fewer than 100,000 clones, approximately 96% of them appearing once. Sequencing used T cells isolated from PBMCs. Receptors originate from a human donor in good health. Both conserved end residues are part of each CDR3. The order of the fields is D gene, V gene, J gene, clone size, CDR3 DNA, CDR3 protein. The D gene is left open where the match is weak. Not every row has a clone size; where given, it reads once, few, many or a size class.

D: TRBD1; V: TRBV5-1; J: TRBJ2-3; size: .; DNA: TGCGCCAGCAGCTCGACAGGGGGCACAGATACGCAGTATTTT; CDR3: CASSSTGGTDTQYF
D: TRBD1; V: TRBV27; J: TRBJ2-7; size: .; DNA: TGTGCCAGCAGTCCGACAGGGGGCGGCCACGAGCAGTACTTC; CDR3: CASSPTGGGHEQYF
D: TRBD2; V: TRBV9; J: TRBJ2-1; size: .; DNA: TGTGCCAGCAGCGGGGGACTAGCAACAATCAATGAGCAGTTCTTC; CDR3: CASSGGLATINEQFF
D: .; V: TRBV28; J: TRBJ1-2; size: .; DNA: TGTGCCAGCAGAAAAACGGACAGCCCATATGGCTACACCTTC; CDR3: CASRKTDSPYGYTF
D: TRBD1; V: TRBV6-5; J: TRBJ1-1; size: once; DNA: TGTGCCAGCAGTTACTCCGGGACAGGGGTGTCTGAAGCTTTCTTT; CDR3: CASSYSGTGVSEAFF
D: TRBD1; V: TRBV29-1; J: TRBJ2-2; size: .; DNA: TGCAGCGCCGGGAGGACAGGGGGGACCGGGGAGCTGTTTTTT; CDR3: CSAGRTGGTGELFF
D: TRBD2; V: TRBV9; J: TRBJ2-3; size: .; DNA: TGTGCCAGCAGCGGGAGGGGACTAGCGGTACCTCAGGTGTATTTT; CDR3: CASSGRGLAVPQVYF
D: TRBD1; V: TRBV5-1; J: TRBJ1-3; size: .; DNA: TGCGCCAGCAGTCGGGACAGGGGAGGTTCTGGAAACACCATATATTTT; CDR3: CASSRDRGGSGNTIYF
D: .; V: TRBV5-1; J: TRBJ2-7; size: .; DNA: TGCGCCAGCAGCTTTGCAGGGCATCGAACCTACGAGCAGTACTTC; CDR3: CASSFAGHRTYEQYF
D: TRBD1; V: TRBV30; J: TRBJ2-5; size: .; DNA: TGTGCCTGGAGGTCGGGACAGGGGGCGCGGCGAGAGACCCAGTACTTC; CDR3: CAWRSGQGARRETQYF
D: .; V: TRBV7-3; J: TRBJ2-7; size: .; DNA: TGTGCCAGCAGCTTATTGGGGGCTCGAGAGCAGTACTTC; CDR3: CASSLLGAREQYF
D: .; V: TRBV28; J: TRBJ1-2; size: .; DNA: TGTGCCAGCAGTCCCTCGGACTCCTACTATGGCTACACCTTC; CDR3: CASSPSDSYYGYTF
D: TRBD1; V: TRBV27; J: TRBJ2-7; size: once; DNA: TGTGCCAGCCGTCGGGACAGGGGTAGTTACGAGCAGTACTTC; CDR3: CASRRDRGSYEQYF
D: TRBD1; V: TRBV25-1; J: TRBJ1-2; size: .; DNA: TGTGCCAGCAGTGTAGTGGACAGGGGTGGGGATGGCTACACCTTC; CDR3: CASSVVDRGGDGYTF
D: .; V: TRBV2; J: TRBJ1-5; size: .; DNA: TGTGCCACCTCGACAGCGCCGAATCAGCCCCAGCATTTT; CDR3: CATSTAPNQPQHF
D: TRBD2; V: TRBV4-1; J: TRBJ2-1; size: once; DNA: TGCGCCAGCAGTCCATTAGCGGGACACAATGAGCAGTTCTTC; CDR3: CASSPLAGHNEQFF
D: TRBD1; V: TRBV30; J: TRBJ1-1; size: .; DNA: TGTGCCTGGGGTAGGGTAGAGACAGGGGTGACTGAAGCTTTCTTT; CDR3: CAWGRVETGVTEAFF
D: .; V: TRBV11-2; J: TRBJ2-7; size: .; DNA: TGTGCCAGCAGCCACAACCGGGATCCTGGGTACGAGCAGTACTTC; CDR3: CASSHNRDPGYEQYF
D: TRBD2; V: TRBV28; J: TRBJ2-1; size: .; DNA: TGTGCCAGCAGTTCACCGTTGTGGGAGGGCCTTTACAATGAGCAGTTCTTC; CDR3: CASSSPLWEGLYNEQFF
D: .; V: TRBV30; J: TRBJ2-7; size: .; DNA: TGTGCCTGGAGTGTAGGATGGCTAGCGCCTACCTACGAGCAGTACTTC; CDR3: CAWSVGWLAPTYEQYF
D: .; V: TRBV30; J: TRBJ1-1; size: .; DNA: TGTGCCTGGAGTGTAGATCAGAACGAAGCTTTCTTT; CDR3: CAWSVDQNEAFF
D: .; V: TRBV4-1; J: TRBJ1-5; size: once; DNA: TGCGCCAGCAGCCAAGATAGGGGAAACAGCAATCAGCCCCAGCATTTT; CDR3: CASSQDRGNSNQPQHF
D: .; V: TRBV27; J: TRBJ2-7; size: .; DNA: TGTGCCAGCAGTTTAGGGGCTTCCTACGAGCAGTACTTC; CDR3: CASSLGASYEQYF
D: .; V: TRBV7-9; J: TRBJ1-1; size: .; DNA: TGTGCCAGCAGCTTGGGAGCTGAGGACACTGAAGCTTTCTTT; CDR3: CASSLGAEDTEAFF
D: TRBD1; V: TRBV7-9; J: TRBJ2-1; size: .; DNA: TGTGCCAGCAGCACCGGGACAGGGGATGCCAATGAGCAGTTCTTC; CDR3: CASSTGTGDANEQFF
D: .; V: TRBV7-9; J: TRBJ2-7; size: .; DNA: TGTGCCAGCAGCGTCATCTCCTACGAGCAGTACTTC; CDR3: CASSVISYEQYF
D: .; V: TRBV13; J: TRBJ2-1; size: .; DNA: TGTGCCAGCAGCTTAACGACTGGGGAGAATGAGCAGTTCTTC; CDR3: CASSLTTGENEQFF
D: TRBD1; V: TRBV25-1; J: TRBJ2-3; size: .; DNA: TGTGCCAGTCAGGGGGTGCTCGGTGATACGCAGTATTTT; CDR3: CASQGVLGDTQYF
D: .; V: TRBV6-5; J: TRBJ2-5; size: .; DNA: TGTGCCAGCAGTAAGGACTTTTCAGCAGAGACCCAGTACTTC; CDR3: CASSKDFSAETQYF
D: TRBD1; V: TRBV18; J: TRBJ1-1; size: once; DNA: TGTGCCAGCTCACCATCGACAGGGGGTCCCACTGAAGCTTTCTTT; CDR3: CASSPSTGGPTEAFF
D: .; V: TRBV30; J: TRBJ1-4; size: .; DNA: TGTGCCTGTCTCAGGGAAAAACTGTTTTTT; CDR3: CACLREKLFF
D: .; V: TRBV28; J: TRBJ1-1; size: .; DNA: TGTGCCAGCAGTTTGGCCGACACTGAAGCTTTCTTT; CDR3: CASSLADTEAFF
D: TRBD1; V: TRBV7-3; J: TRBJ2-1; size: .; DNA: TGTGCCAGCAGCACTCGGGACAGGGGTGAGCAGTTCTTC; CDR3: CASSTRDRGEQFF
D: .; V: TRBV29-1; J: TRBJ2-5; size: .; DNA: TGCAGCGTTGTGGGAGACGATCAAGAGACCCAGTACTTC; CDR3: CSVVGDDQETQYF
D: TRBD1; V: TRBV9; J: TRBJ1-2; size: .; DNA: TGTGCCAGCAGCGTAGGGAGGGAGATAACAGGGGCCTTCGGCTATGGCTACACCTTC; CDR3: CASSVGREITGAFGYGYTF
D: TRBD1; V: TRBV29-1; J: TRBJ2-1; size: .; DNA: TGCAGCGTTGAAGATGGGAACAGGGGTTATGATAATGAGCAGTTCTTC; CDR3: CSVEDGNRGYDNEQFF
D: .; V: TRBV7-2; J: TRBJ2-3; size: .; DNA: TGTGCCAGCAGCTTATGGCGCACAGATACGCAGTATTTT; CDR3: CASSLWRTDTQYF
D: TRBD1; V: TRBV7-2; J: TRBJ2-2; size: .; DNA: TGTGCCAGCACCGAGCTAGGACAGGGTCTTTCCCCGGGGGAGCTGTTTTTT; CDR3: CASTELGQGLSPGELFF
D: .; V: TRBV5-1; J: TRBJ2-1; size: .; DNA: TGCGCCAGCAGCCTGACATTTTCCTACAATGAGCAGTTCTTC; CDR3: CASSLTFSYNEQFF